Listed below are T cell receptor beta chains from one sample, sequenced in a study of CD8+CD57+ T cells in acquired aplastic anemia. TCRdb reanalysed the reads using MiXCR and keeps one entry per CDR3 protein. The data show about 130,000 distinct CDR3 sequences, 48% seen once. Sample: sorted CD4+, CD8+, or CD8+CD57+ T cells (not recorded which) from PBMCs. The receptors shown here come from a human donor in good health, serving as a control. Each CDR3 is given with its conserved first and last residue. D genes are given only for firm matches. The listing skips clone size in some rows; elsewhere it reads once, few, many or a size class.

j_call d_call clone_size v_call cdr3_aa cdr3_nt
TRBJ1-4 TRBD1 many TRBV7-9 CASSPGTGDNEKLFF TGTGCCAGCAGCCCAGGGACAGGGGATAATGAAAAACTGTTTTTT
TRBJ1-2 TRBD1 once TRBV24-1 CATSDLTSGGYGYTF TGTGCCACCAGTGATCTAACTTCAGGGGGCTATGGCTACACCTTC
TRBJ1-1 NA many TRBV7-8 CASSLDALNRAAFF TGTGCCAGCAGCTTAGACGCACTAAACAGGGCAGCTTTCTTT
TRBJ1-1 NA NA TRBV10-3 CAISEVRSDTEAFF TGTGCCATCAGTGAGGTTAGGAGCGACACTGAAGCTTTCTTT
TRBJ2-7 TRBD1 NA TRBV2 CASRDGQGNDEQYF TGTGCCAGCAGAGACGGACAGGGCAACGACGAGCAGTACTTC
TRBJ1-6 NA few TRBV7-2 CASSFGNSPLHF TGTGCCAGCAGCTTCGGGAATTCACCCCTCCACTTT
TRBJ2-7 NA NA TRBV10-3 CAISESLAAIEQYF TGTGCCATCAGTGAGTCGTTGGCAGCCATCGAGCAGTACTTC
TRBJ1-3 NA many TRBV7-9 CASTQGQGIGNTIYF TGTGCCAGCACCCAGGGGCAGGGGATCGGAAACACCATATATTTT
TRBJ2-5 NA NA TRBV9 CASSLDRQETQYF TGTGCCAGCAGCTTGGACAGACAAGAGACCCAGTACTTC
TRBJ2-7 NA NA TRBV20-1 CSARPLAGEQYF TGCAGTGCTAGACCCCTAGCAGGTGAGCAGTACTTC
TRBJ2-3 NA many TRBV25-1 CASSKRGARDTQYF TGTGCCAGCAGTAAAAGGGGGGCCAGAGATACGCAGTATTTT
TRBJ1-2 TRBD1 NA TRBV15 CATSRKGQNYGYTF TGTGCCACCAGCAGAAAGGGACAGAACTATGGCTACACCTTC
TRBJ2-7 TRBD1 NA TRBV25-1 CASSARVGTALYEQYF TGTGCCAGCAGTGCAAGGGTCGGGACAGCCCTTTACGAGCAGTACTTC
TRBJ1-5 NA many TRBV7-2 CASSLGPQRHNQPQHF TGTGCCAGCAGCTTAGGACCGCAAAGACACAATCAGCCCCAGCATTTT
TRBJ2-5 NA many TRBV20-1 CSAKRIQETQYF TGCAGTGCTAAACGGATCCAAGAGACCCAGTACTTC
TRBJ2-7 TRBD1 once TRBV25-1 CASSATGTGFYEQYF TGTGCCAGCAGTGCAACCGGGACAGGGTTCTACGAGCAGTACTTC
TRBJ2-5 NA many TRBV6-1 CASSPPGLRETQYF TGTGCCAGCAGTCCACCGGGGCTCCGGGAGACCCAGTACTTC
TRBJ2-7 NA few TRBV20-1 CSAKPGVTYEQYF TGCAGTGCTAAACCTGGGGTCACCTACGAGCAGTACTTC
TRBJ2-7 NA NA TRBV19 CASSRTGFERSYEQYF TGTGCCAGTAGTAGGACGGGTTTCGAGAGATCCTACGAGCAGTACTTC
TRBJ2-7 NA NA TRBV5-1 CASSRGQDSYEQYF TGCGCCAGCAGCCGGGGTCAGGACTCCTACGAGCAGTACTTC
TRBJ1-2 NA NA TRBV5-1 CASSRAIGGLEFGYTF TGCGCCAGCAGCAGGGCGATAGGAGGACTGGAGTTTGGCTACACCTTC
TRBJ2-1 TRBD2 NA TRBV7-3 CASSLNRLAGVFGDEQFF TGTGCCAGCAGCTTAAACCGGCTAGCGGGAGTTTTTGGTGATGAGCAGTTCTTC
TRBJ2-7 NA NA TRBV7-9 CASSQDGQYF TGCGCCAGCAGCCAAGACGGGCAGTACTTC
TRBJ1-6 TRBD1 NA TRBV7-4 CASSPGLPGQHPNSPLHF TGTGCCAGCAGCCCCGGGCTCCCGGGACAGCACCCGAATTCACCCCTCCACTTT
TRBJ1-6 NA once TRBV20-1 CSASPRDWDNSPLHF TGCAGTGCTAGTCCCCGGGACTGGGATAATTCACCCCTCCACTTT
TRBJ2-4 TRBD1 many TRBV20-1 CSAPGQAKNIQYF TGCAGTGCTCCGGGACAGGCCAAAAACATTCAGTACTTC
TRBJ1-4 NA many TRBV5-1 CASSLGTNNEKLFF TGCGCCAGCAGCTTGGGGACAAATAATGAAAAACTGTTTTTT
TRBJ2-7 NA NA TRBV9 CASSKEGTEQYF TGTGCCAGCAGCAAGGAGGGAACCGAGCAGTACTTC
TRBJ2-5 TRBD2 once TRBV9 CASVGSGDPRETQYF TGTGCCAGCGTAGGTAGCGGGGATCCCCGAGAGACCCAGTACTTC
TRBJ2-4 TRBD1 NA TRBV15 CATSSWDSIQYF TGTGCCACCAGCAGTTGGGACAGCATTCAGTACTTC
TRBJ1-6 NA NA TRBV29-1 CSVGTDLNSPLHF TGCAGCGTTGGGACAGACCTCAATTCACCCCTCCACTTT
TRBJ1-2 TRBD1 once TRBV10-2 CASSGTPVGGEGGYTF TGCGCCAGCAGTGGGACCCCTGTAGGGGGCGAAGGTGGCTACACCTTC
TRBJ1-4 NA few TRBV25-1 CASSEEATLKLFF TGTGCCAGCAGTGAGGAGGCGACGTTAAAGCTGTTTTTT
TRBJ2-5 NA NA TRBV5-4 CASSLGEETQYF TGTGCCAGCAGCTTGGGTGAGGAGACCCAGTACTTC
TRBJ2-3 NA NA TRBV7-8 CASSLTANTQYF TGTGCCAGCAGTCTCACCGCGAATACGCAGTATTTT
TRBJ2-7 NA many TRBV14 CASYFRRGTYLSYEQYF TGTGCCAGCTATTTCCGAAGGGGCACATATCTCTCCTACGAGCAGTACTTC
TRBJ2-5 TRBD2 NA TRBV20-1 CSAILAGGQETQYF TGCAGTGCCATACTAGCGGGGGGCCAAGAGACCCAGTACTTC
TRBJ2-7 TRBD1 many TRBV5-1 CASSFGTGVYEQYF TGCGCCAGCAGCTTCGGGACAGGGGTCTACGAGCAGTACTTC
TRBJ1-1 NA few TRBV11-3 CASSLGGQVTEAFF TGTGCCAGCAGCTTAGGGGGGCAAGTCACTGAAGCTTTCTTT